The 3 T cell receptor beta chains below were found in one sample sequenced in a study of PD-L1 blockade in urothelial cancer. TCRdb's copy holds only in-frame clones and misses some; the assay was immunoSEQ multiplex PCR. This sample has about 95,000 clones, with over 75% found just once. Time point given: pretreatment peripheral blood. This material consisted of PBMCs, taken around atezolizumab (anti-PD-L1) treatment. The origin of the receptors is a man in his sixties with urothelial cancer.

The CDR3 nucleotides are TGTGCCAGCAGTTTTAGCGGGAGTCTCCCAGATACGCAGTATTTT. Amino acids: CASSFSGSLPDTQYF. The V gene is TRBV27, the J gene TRBJ2-3, with TRBD2 identical over 9 bases. This CDR3 contains 15 residues. Germline V gene lookup returns CDR1 MNHEY and CDR2 SMNVEV (reference sequence). The trim removed 3 bases at V and 4 bases at J, leaving 5 bases unmatched.

This chain uses TRBV7-8 with TRBJ2-3; D gene ambiguous. This CDR3 spans 17 amino acids. V gave up 1 base and J gave up 6 bases, with 20 bases separating them. Germline values: CDR1 SGHVS, CDR2 FQNEAQ. The CDR3 DNA sequence: TGTGCCAGCAGCTTAGGGGTCGCAGGAACGTTATTGGATACGCAGTATTTT. Its translation: CASSLGVAGTLLDTQYF.

V gene TRBV6-1 combines with J gene TRBJ1-5; D gene ambiguous. Per the germline V gene, CDR1 is MNHNS and CDR2 is SASEGT. CDR3 length: 12 amino acids. The V gene lost 3 bases and the J gene lost 5 bases, with 5 bases spanning the gap. The CDR3 DNA is TGTGCCAGCAGTGACACGGATCAGCCCCAGCATTTT. Amino acids: CASSDTDQPQHF.